This TCR beta chain was obtained from a study of cytomegalovirus exposure and HLA in healthy donors. To note about this clone: Its antigen is undetermined.

In the PCR, 60 Vbeta and 13 Jbeta primers were used. Sequencing was performed with immunoSEQ multiplex PCR; in TCRdb, only in-frame clones are kept and a portion is missing. This table has about 120,000 clones, approximately 65% appearing once. Findings of the study overall: For most subjects, TCR beta sequences were reported to predict HLA-A and HLA-B alleles with accuracy.

The CDR3 consists of 17 residues. V lost 4 bases, J lost 3 bases, and 19 bases lay in between. Germline V gives CDR1 SGHDT, CDR2 YYEEEE. The TCR was taken from a man aged 18 to 29 in good health and CMV-seronegative. The sequenced sample consisted of PBMCs. The V gene is TRBV5-6, the J gene TRBJ2-2, with D possibly matching TRBD1 (6 bases). The CDR3: CASSKLQGGRDTGELFF. The CDR3 coding sequence is TGTGCCAGCAGCAAACTACAGGGTGGTCGGGACACCGGGGAGCTGTTTTTT.